This T cell receptor beta chain stems from a study of blood T cells in healthy people across ages. This clonotype occurred a few times. Combining a sample-barcoded 5' primer with a J-beta primer mix, a second PCR ran for about 7 to 11 cycles. From the 5' RACE reads, TCRdb called clonotypes with MiXCR, one entry per CDR3 protein. The data contain roughly 800,000 distinct CDR3 sequences, approximately 53% of them seen just once; the ten biggest clones take up about 42%. The V segment lost 2 bases and the J segment 12 bases; nucleotides outside the gene matches: 13. Germline V CDR1 and CDR2: ENHRY, SYGVKD. The CDR3 has 14 amino acids.

Sequences were obtained from blood. V and J are TRBV10-3 and TRBJ2-7; TRBD2 aligns across 7 bases. This receptor was identified in a man older than 75 in good health. CDR3 DNA sequence: TGTGCCATCAGTGAGGCTAGTAGCGGGTTAATCTGGTACTTC. Protein sequence: CAISEASSGLIWYF.